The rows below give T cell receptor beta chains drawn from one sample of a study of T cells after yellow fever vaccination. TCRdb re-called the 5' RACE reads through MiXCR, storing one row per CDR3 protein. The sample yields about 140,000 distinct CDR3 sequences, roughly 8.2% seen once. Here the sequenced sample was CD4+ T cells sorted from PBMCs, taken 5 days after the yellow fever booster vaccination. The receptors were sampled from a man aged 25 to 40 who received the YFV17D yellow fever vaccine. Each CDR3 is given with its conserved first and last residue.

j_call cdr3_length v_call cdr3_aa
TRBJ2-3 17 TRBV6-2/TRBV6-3 CASSYALSGRTTDTQYF
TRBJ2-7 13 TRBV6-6 CASRDRGLGEQYF
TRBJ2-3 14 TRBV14 CASSQGREGDTQYF
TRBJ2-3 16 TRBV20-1 CSARGGTSGSTNTQYF
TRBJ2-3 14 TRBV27 CASSLGRITDTQYF
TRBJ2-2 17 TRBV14 CASSQDRLAENTGELFF
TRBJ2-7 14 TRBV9 CASSVSPGPYEQYF
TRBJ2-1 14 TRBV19 CASSMWGLASEQFF
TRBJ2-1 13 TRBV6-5 CASRSGLYNEQFF
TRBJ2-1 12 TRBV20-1 CSATRVSNEQFF
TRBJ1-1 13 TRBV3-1 CASSQAPVAEALF
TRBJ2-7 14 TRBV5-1 CASSLMGKSYEQYF
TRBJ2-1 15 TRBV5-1 CASSFGLLRDNEQFF
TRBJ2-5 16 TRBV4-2 CASSSFTDYAGETQYF
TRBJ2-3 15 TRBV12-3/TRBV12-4 CASSLAGGNADTQYF
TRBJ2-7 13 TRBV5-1 CASSLGRSNEQYF
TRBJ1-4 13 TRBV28 CASRVGRPEKLFF
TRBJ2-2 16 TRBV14 CASRPGQGKNTGELFF
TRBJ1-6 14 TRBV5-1 CASRGGSNNSPLHF
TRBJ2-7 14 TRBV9 CASSVAASSYEQYF
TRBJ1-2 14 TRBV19 CASVEGGGLSGYTF
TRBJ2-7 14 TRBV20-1 CSASRTSGVYEQYF
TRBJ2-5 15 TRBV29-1 CSVEGVAGTEETQYF
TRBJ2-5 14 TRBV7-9 CASSLADGRTDQYF
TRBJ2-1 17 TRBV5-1 CASSLVGTSGSQGEQFF
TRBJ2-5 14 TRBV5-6 CASSWPHSQETQYF
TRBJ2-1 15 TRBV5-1 CASSSEASSYNEQFF
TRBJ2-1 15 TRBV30 CDYRGGKTSYNEQFF
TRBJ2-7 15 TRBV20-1 CSAKTGQTYSYEQYF
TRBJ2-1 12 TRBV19 CASRLDHNEQFF
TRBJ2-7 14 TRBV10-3 CAISGTGGMHEQYF
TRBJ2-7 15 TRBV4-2 CASSQEIQGGWEQYF
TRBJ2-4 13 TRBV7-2 CASSLRVKNIQYF
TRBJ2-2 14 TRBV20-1 CSAIRLTNTGELFF
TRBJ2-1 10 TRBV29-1 CSVLDNEQFF
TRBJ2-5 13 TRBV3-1 CASSQMSGETQYF
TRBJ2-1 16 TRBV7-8 CASSLGGRVGYNEQFF
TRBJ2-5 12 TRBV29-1 CSVDQPPGTQYF
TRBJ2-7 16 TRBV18 CASSDPGTGGIDEQYF
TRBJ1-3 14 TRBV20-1 CSAALTSSGNTIYF
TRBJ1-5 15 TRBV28 CASSLQGRGNQPQHF
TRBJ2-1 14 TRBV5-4 CASSRGGFYNEQFF
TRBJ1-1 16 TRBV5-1 CASTRTGTLGNTEAFF
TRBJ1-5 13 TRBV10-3 CAISESGVQPQHF
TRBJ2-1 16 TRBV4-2 CASSQDSASGINEQFF
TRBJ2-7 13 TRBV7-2 CASSSPFGFEQYF
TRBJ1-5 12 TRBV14 CASSQGRASQHF
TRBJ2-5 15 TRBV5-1 CASSLSSGPQETQYF
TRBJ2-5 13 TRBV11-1 CASSFGFGETQYF
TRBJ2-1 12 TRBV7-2 CASSLSGLGQFF
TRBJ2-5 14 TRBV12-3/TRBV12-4 CASSLRPQRETQYF
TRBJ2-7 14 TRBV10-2 CASSEQTVTHEQYF
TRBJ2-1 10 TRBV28 CASSLNEQFF
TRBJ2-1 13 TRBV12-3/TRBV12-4 CASRPPSYNEQFF
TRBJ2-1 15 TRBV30 CAWSVAGARYNEQFF
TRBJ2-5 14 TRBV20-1 CSASGFGHQETQYF